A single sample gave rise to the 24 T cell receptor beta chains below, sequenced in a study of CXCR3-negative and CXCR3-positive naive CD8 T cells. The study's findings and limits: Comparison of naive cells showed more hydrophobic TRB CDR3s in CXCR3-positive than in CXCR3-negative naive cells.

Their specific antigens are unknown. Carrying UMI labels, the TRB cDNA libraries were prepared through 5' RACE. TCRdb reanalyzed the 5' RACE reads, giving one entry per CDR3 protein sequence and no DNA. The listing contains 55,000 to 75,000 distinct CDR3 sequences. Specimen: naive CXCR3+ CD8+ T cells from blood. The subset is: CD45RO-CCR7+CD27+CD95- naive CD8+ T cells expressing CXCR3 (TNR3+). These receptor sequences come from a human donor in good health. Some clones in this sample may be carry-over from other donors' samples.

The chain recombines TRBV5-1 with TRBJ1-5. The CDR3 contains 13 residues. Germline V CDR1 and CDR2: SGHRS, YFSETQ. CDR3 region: CASSLESNQPQHF.

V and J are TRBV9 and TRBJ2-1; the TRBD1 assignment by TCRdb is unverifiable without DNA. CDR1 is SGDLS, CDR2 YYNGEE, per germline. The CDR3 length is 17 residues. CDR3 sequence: CASSVLVGDLSYNEQFF. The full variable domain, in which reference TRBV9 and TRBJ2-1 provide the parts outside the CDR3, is DSGVTQTPKHLITATGQRVTLRCSPRSGDLSVYWYQQSLDQGLQFLIQYYNGEERAKGNILERFSAQQFPDLHSELNLSSLELGDSALYFCASSVLVGDLSYNEQFFGPGTRLTVL.

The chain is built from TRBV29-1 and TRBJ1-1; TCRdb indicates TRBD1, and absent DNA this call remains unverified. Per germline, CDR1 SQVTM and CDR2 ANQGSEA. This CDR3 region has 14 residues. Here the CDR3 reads CSVEDRGVGTEAFF.

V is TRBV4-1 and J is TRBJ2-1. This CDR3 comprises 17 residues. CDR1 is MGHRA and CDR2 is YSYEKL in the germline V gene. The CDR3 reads CASSQVVALSSYNEQFF.

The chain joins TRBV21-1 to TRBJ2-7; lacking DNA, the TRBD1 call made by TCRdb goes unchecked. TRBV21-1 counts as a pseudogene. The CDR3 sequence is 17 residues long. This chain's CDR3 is CASSKDNGRGTPYEQYF.

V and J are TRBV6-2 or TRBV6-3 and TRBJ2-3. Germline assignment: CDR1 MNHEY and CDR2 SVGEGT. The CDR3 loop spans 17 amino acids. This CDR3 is CASSYSFKESTTDTQYF.

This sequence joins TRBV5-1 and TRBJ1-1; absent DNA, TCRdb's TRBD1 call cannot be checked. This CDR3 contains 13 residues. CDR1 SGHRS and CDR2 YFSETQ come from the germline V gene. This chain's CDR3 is CASTIRGATEAFF.

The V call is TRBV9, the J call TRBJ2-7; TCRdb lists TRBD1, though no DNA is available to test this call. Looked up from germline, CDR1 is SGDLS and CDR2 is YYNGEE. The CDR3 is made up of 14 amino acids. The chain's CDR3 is CASSAGMGAYEQYF.

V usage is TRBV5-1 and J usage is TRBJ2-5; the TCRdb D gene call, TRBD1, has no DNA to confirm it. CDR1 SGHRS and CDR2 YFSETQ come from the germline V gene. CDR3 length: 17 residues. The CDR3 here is CASSLEGGLSVGETQYF. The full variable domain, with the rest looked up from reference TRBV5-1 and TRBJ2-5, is KAGVTQTPRYLIKTRGQQVTLSCSPISGHRSVSWYQQTPGQGLQFLFEYFSETQRNKGNFPGRFSGRQFSNSRSEMNVSTLELGDSALYLCASSLEGGLSVGETQYFGPGTRLLVL.

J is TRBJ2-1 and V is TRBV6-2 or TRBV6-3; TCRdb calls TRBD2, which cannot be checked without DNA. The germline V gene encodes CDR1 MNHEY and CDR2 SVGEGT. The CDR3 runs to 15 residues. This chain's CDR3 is CASSYGGGAYNEQFF.

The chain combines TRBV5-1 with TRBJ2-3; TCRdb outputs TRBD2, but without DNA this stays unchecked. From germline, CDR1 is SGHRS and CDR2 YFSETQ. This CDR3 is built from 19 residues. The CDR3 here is CASSNYSGSNQPPPDTQYF.

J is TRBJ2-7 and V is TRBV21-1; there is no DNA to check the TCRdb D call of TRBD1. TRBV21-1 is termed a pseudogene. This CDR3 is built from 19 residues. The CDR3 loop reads CASSFHTRPLHTPSYEQYF.

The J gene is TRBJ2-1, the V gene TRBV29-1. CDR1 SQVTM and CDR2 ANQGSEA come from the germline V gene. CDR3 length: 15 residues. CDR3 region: CSVAPGKNSYNEQFF.

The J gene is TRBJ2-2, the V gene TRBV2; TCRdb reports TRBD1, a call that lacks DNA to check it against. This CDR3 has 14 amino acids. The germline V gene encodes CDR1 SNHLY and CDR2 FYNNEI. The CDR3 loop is CASPDTTNTGELFF.

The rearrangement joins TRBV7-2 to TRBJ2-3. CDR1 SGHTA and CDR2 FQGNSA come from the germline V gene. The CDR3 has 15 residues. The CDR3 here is CASSLVSGDTDTQYF.

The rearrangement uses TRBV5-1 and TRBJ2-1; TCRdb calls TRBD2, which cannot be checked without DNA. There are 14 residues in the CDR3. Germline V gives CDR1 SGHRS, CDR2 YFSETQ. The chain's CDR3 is CASSSGGNYNEQFF. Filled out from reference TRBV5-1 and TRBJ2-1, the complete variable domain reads KAGVTQTPRYLIKTRGQQVTLSCSPISGHRSVSWYQQTPGQGLQFLFEYFSETQRNKGNFPGRFSGRQFSNSRSEMNVSTLELGDSALYLCASSSGGNYNEQFFGPGTRLTVL.

The CDR3 spells CASRQPMTYEQYF. This rearrangement joins TRBV28 to TRBJ2-7. The CDR3 runs 13 residues. CDR1 is MDHEN and CDR2 is SYDVKM in the germline V gene. The entire variable domain, with the rest obtained from reference TRBV28 and TRBJ2-7, is as follows: DVKVTQSSRYLVKRTGEKVFLECVQDMDHENMFWYRQDPGLGLRLIYFSYDVKMKEKGDIPEGYSVSREKKERFSLILESASTNQTSMYLCASRQPMTYEQYFGPGTRLTVT.

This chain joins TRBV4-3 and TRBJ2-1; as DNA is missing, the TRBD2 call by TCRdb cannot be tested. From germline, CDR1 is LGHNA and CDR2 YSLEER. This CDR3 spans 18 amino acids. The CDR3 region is CASSQGPALGDSYNEQFF.

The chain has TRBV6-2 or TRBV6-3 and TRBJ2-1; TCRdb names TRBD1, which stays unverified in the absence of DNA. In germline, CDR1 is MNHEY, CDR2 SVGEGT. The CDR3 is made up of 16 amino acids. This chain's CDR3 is CASSPTRGPLYNEQFF.

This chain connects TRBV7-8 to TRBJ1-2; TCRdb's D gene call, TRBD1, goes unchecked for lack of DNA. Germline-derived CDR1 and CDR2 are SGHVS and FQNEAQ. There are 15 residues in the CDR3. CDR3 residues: CASSLQRTKNYGYTF.

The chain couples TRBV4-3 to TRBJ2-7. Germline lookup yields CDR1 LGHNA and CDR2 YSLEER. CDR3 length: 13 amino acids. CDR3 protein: CASSQALTTEQYF.

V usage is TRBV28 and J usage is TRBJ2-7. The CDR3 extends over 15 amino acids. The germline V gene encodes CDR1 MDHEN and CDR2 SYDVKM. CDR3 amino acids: CASSLGRTSSYEQYF. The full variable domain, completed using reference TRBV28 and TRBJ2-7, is DVKVTQSSRYLVKRTGEKVFLECVQDMDHENMFWYRQDPGLGLRLIYFSYDVKMKEKGDIPEGYSVSREKKERFSLILESASTNQTSMYLCASSLGRTSSYEQYFGPGTRLTVT.

CDR3 sequence: CASSYWQAAPYNEQFF. This chain connects TRBV6-2 or TRBV6-3 to TRBJ2-1. Germline V lookup: CDR1 MNHEY, CDR2 SVGEGT. The CDR3 is 16 residues long.

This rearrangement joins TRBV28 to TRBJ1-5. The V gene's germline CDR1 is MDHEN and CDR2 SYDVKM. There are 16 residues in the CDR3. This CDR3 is CASSSQEGGRNQPQHF.